This T cell receptor beta chain comes out of a study of blood T cell repertoires in COVID-19. For the study at large: Researchers got acute and convalescent COVID-19 samples from the United States, Italy and Spain.

Enrollees, roughly 18 to 90 years old, lived in 25 or so US areas. As originally analysed: Estimation of nucleated cell counts relied on the amplification of reference gene primers. The protocol was immunoSEQ multiplex PCR, while the TCRdb copy is restricted to in-frame clones and leaves out a portion. That table supplies the V and J calls and clone size; D and trimming were determined from the DNA. In the table there are a few hundred thousand clones, over 75% of which are singletons. In germline, CDR1 is SGHRS, CDR2 YFSETQ. This CDR3 is built from 14 residues. V shed 2 bases, J shed 3 bases, and the junction held 3 bases outside the gene matches.

V and J are TRBV5-1 and TRBJ1-1; 8 nucleotides agree with TRBD1. The sequence was obtained from a woman in her thirties or forties who had recovered from COVID-19. The sequenced sample consisted of PBMCs or T cells enriched from blood (not recorded which). DNA of the CDR3: TGCGCCAGCAGCTTACAGGGGGGAGACACTGAAGCTTTCTTT. This codes for CASSLQGGDTEAFF.